A single sample gave rise to the 4 T cell receptor beta chains below, sequenced in a study of blood T cell repertoires in COVID-19 (dated by TCRdb to 2018 to 2020). The receptor library was made with the immunoSEQ multiplex PCR assay. TCRdb took this table from immuneACCESS and kept in-frame rearrangements with V and J called. Such tables lack part of the clones; where checked against another copy, unresolved V genes explain under half of the gap, and the rest is unexplained. The sample table holds 65,000 to 100,000 clones, of which 70% to 90% were seen once. The ten largest clones add up to around 15% of the sample. The specimen sequenced was peripheral blood. The receptors shown here come from a woman older than 75 with acute or convalescent COVID-19.

The V and J genes are TRBV18 and TRBJ1-1, with D possibly being TRBD1 (5 bases). Germline V gives CDR1 KGHSH, CDR2 LQKENI. The CDR3 is 17 residues long. Trimming cost V 2 bases and J 0 bases, with 16 bases left between them. CDR3 in amino acids: CASSPKGPTALNTEAFF. For the CDR3, the DNA is TGTGCCAGCTCACCAAAGGGCCCGACAGCGCTGAACACTGAAGCTTTCTTT.

The chain is built from TRBV2 and TRBJ2-6; TRBD1 might be the D (6 bases). The CDR3 totals 17 residues. Germline V gives CDR1 SNHLY, CDR2 FYNNEI. The V and J ends lost 5 bases and 4 bases respectively, with 18 bases between them. CDR3 region: CASSQSQGSLGANVLTF. The CDR3 bases are TGTGCCAGCAGTCAGTCCCAGGGGTCCCTAGGGGCCAACGTCCTGACTTTC.

The CDR3 loop reads CAIRGGTANTEAFF. The CDR3 coding sequence is TGTGCCATCAGGGGGGGGACGGCGAACACTGAAGCTTTCTTT. V usage is TRBV10-3 and J usage is TRBJ1-1; maybe TRBD1 (5 bases). The germline V and J ends were trimmed by 6 bases and 1 base, with 12 bases remaining between them. This CDR3 spans 14 amino acids. The germline gives CDR1 ENHRY, CDR2 SYGVKD.

The rearrangement uses TRBV19 and TRBJ2-1; 7 bases agree with TRBD2. Unmatched junction bases numbered 5, after V lost 3 bases and J lost 9 bases. The CDR3 runs to 13 residues. CDR1 is LNHDA, CDR2 SQIVND, per germline (reference sequence). CDR3 amino acids: CASSIGLVGEQFF. The CDR3 nucleotides read TGTGCCAGTAGTATCGGACTAGTAGGTGAGCAGTTCTTC.